The 29 T cell receptor beta chains listed next were all sequenced from one sample in a study of cytomegalovirus exposure and HLA in healthy donors. Vbeta (60) and Jbeta (13) primers were used in the PCR. Method: immunoSEQ multiplex PCR; TCRdb's copy keeps in-frame clones and lacks some. The sample records around 150,000 clones, roughly 79% being singletons. Sequencing was performed on PBMCs. All receptors derive from a woman between 50 and 59 years old in good health and CMV-seronegative.

The chain combines TRBV5-1 with TRBJ2-3, with TRBD2 matching 12 bases. The germline gives CDR1 SGHRS, CDR2 YFSETQ. The CDR3 covers 16 residues. V was clipped by 4 bases and J by 2 bases; unmatched bases: 5. Written as DNA, the CDR3 is TGCGCCAGCAGCCCACTAGCGGGAGGCCTCACAGATACGCAGTATTTT. Residues: CASSPLAGGLTDTQYF.

The chain uses TRBV7-2 and TRBJ1-1; 9 nucleotides align to TRBD1. Germline trimming cut 5 bases from V and 5 bases from J; bases unmatched to any gene: 9. Germline V gene lookup returns CDR1 SGHTA and CDR2 FQGNSA. The CDR3 covers 15 residues. CDR3 bases: TGTGCCAGCAGCACTATGGGACAGGGTGGGACTGAAGCTTTCTTT. Protein product: CASSTMGQGGTEAFF. The whole variable domain, remainder taken from reference TRBV7-2 and TRBJ1-1, is GAGVSQSPSNKVTEKGKDVELRCDPISGHTALYWYRQSLGQGLEFLIYFQGNSAPDKSGLPSDRFSAERTGGSVSTLTIQRTQQEDSAVYLCASSTMGQGGTEAFFGQGTRLTVV.

The gene calls are TRBV19 and TRBJ2-7; a possible D gene is TRBD1 (6 bases). The CDR3 sequence is 14 residues long. The ends were cut back, 3 bases at V and 4 bases at J, with 13 bases in the middle. The germline gives CDR1 LNHDA, CDR2 SQIVND (reference sequence). The CDR3 is CASSIPGVKYEQYF. The CDR3 DNA reads TGTGCCAGTAGTATCCCAGGGGTTAAGTACGAGCAGTACTTC.

V and J are TRBV2 and TRBJ2-3; D unclear. Germline values: CDR1 SNHLY, CDR2 FYNNEI. V lost 3 bases to trimming and J lost 0 bases, with 10 bases between them. The length of the CDR3 is 15 residues. The CDR3 nucleotides are TGTGCCAGCAGTGAGTATGACTCTAGCACAGATACGCAGTATTTT. It specifies CASSEYDSSTDTQYF.

This clone has a handful of counts. The chain carries TRBV14 and TRBJ1-6; the D gene is possibly TRBD1 (5 bases). The CDR3 totals 17 residues. CDR1 is SGHDN and CDR2 is FVKESK in the germline V gene. V was pared by 4 bases and J by 0 bases, with 13 bases between. The CDR3 sequence is CASSLREGSSYNSPLHF. In nucleotides, the CDR3 is TGTGCCAGCAGCCTTAGGGAGGGGAGCTCCTATAATTCACCCCTCCACTTT.

The chain carries TRBV5-4 and TRBJ2-5, with 7 bases fitting TRBD1. This CDR3 has 15 residues. The germline V gene encodes CDR1 SGHNT and CDR2 YYREEE (reference sequence). V was clipped by 4 bases and J by 3 bases; unmatched bases: 9. The CDR3 sequence is CASSRSTGREETQYF. The CDR3 nucleotides read TGTGCCAGCAGCCGGTCGACAGGGCGAGAAGAGACCCAGTACTTC. The whole variable domain, filled in from reference TRBV5-4 and TRBJ2-5, reads ETGVTQSPTHLIKTRGQQVTLRCSSQSGHNTVSWYQQALGQGPQFIFQYYREEENGRGNFPPRFSGLQFPNYSSELNVNALELDDSALYLCASSRSTGREETQYFGPGTRLLVL.

The chain carries TRBV2 and TRBJ2-3, with a tentative D call TRBD2 (6 bases). Trimming removed 8 bases from V and 1 base from J, with 13 bases in between. The CDR3 contains 14 residues. Germline CDR1 is SNHLY and CDR2 is FYNNEI. CDR3 bases: TGTGCCAGCGCACGGGACTTAGGCACAGATACGCAGTATTTT. This codes for CASARDLGTDTQYF.

The chain carries TRBV2 and TRBJ2-1, with TRBD2 matching over 10 bases. Unmatched junction bases numbered 5, after V lost 4 bases and J lost 5 bases. Germline V gene lookup returns CDR1 SNHLY and CDR2 FYNNEI. This CDR3 region has 15 residues. In nucleotides, the CDR3 is TGTGCCAGCAGTGCCGGGACTAGCGACCACAATGAGCAGTTCTTC. Amino acids: CASSAGTSDHNEQFF.

This clone was recorded a few times. J is TRBJ1-5 and V is TRBV7-8; D is unclear. This CDR3 has 19 amino acids. CDR1 is SGHVS and CDR2 is FQNEAQ in the germline V gene. The V and J ends lost 5 bases and 0 bases respectively, with 23 bases between them. CDR3 in DNA: TGTGCCAGCAGCGTAGTGGGTCGGTTGGGGAGGGCTAGCAATCAGCCCCAGCATTTT. Its protein is CASSVVGRLGRASNQPQHF.

The J gene is TRBJ1-2, the V gene TRBV15; no clear D gene. The germline V gene has CDR1 LNHNV and CDR2 YYDKDF (reference sequence). CDR3 length: 15 residues. Trimming stripped 5 bases from V and 4 bases from J, with 17 bases between. CDR3: CATSFTRALSYGYTF. The CDR3, as DNA: TGTGCCACCAGCTTCACGAGGGCCCTTTCCTATGGCTACACCTTC.

J is TRBJ2-1 and V is TRBV7-2; 15 bases match TRBD2. In germline, CDR1 is SGHTA, CDR2 FQGNSA. There are 15 residues in the CDR3. Trimming at V came to 5 bases and at J to 14 bases, leaving 10 bases not matched to a gene. The CDR3 region is CASSAPGTSGRNEFF. The CDR3 DNA sequence: TGTGCCAGCAGCGCCCCCGGGACTAGCGGGAGGAACGAGTTCTTC.

V is TRBV7-9 and J is TRBJ1-3; 7 nucleotides align to TRBD1. CDR1 and CDR2 (germline): SEHNR, FQNEAQ (reference sequence). V dropped 5 bases and J dropped 4; count of bases not matched to a gene: 5. The CDR3 sequence is 14 residues long. In nucleotides, the CDR3 is TGTGCCAGCAGCCAAGGGACAGCAGGAAACACCATATATTTT. Amino acid sequence: CASSQGTAGNTIYF. The full variable domain, completed using reference TRBV7-9 and TRBJ1-3, is DTGVSQNPRHKITKRGQNVTFRCDPISEHNRLYWYRQTLGQGPEFLTYFQNEAQLEKSRLLSDRFSAERPKGSFSTLEIQRTEQGDSAMYLCASSQGTAGNTIYFGEGSWLTVV.

This sequence joins TRBV28 and TRBJ2-7; no definite D call. The V gene lost 8 bases and the J gene lost 6 bases, with 17 bases spanning the gap. This CDR3 region has 13 residues. Germline V gene sequence: CDR1 MDHEN, CDR2 SYDVKM. The CDR3 is CASEPHLRREQYF. The CDR3 nucleotides are TGTGCCAGCGAACCACACTTGAGGCGCGAGCAGTACTTC.

The J gene is TRBJ2-6, the V gene TRBV4-1; TRBD1 matches 7 bases. V lost 1 base to trimming and J lost 9 bases; unmatched junction nucleotides: 9. Germline CDR1 and CDR2: MGHRA and YSYEKL. The CDR3 loop spans 16 amino acids. CDR3 region: CASSQGQGLEGNVLTF. The CDR3 bases are TGCGCCAGCAGCCAAGGACAGGGCCTAGAAGGCAACGTCCTGACTTTC.

The sample holds a few counts of this clone. The genes are TRBV18 and TRBJ1-3; D ambiguous. Germline V gene data show CDR1 as KGHSH and CDR2 as LQKENI. V lost 5 bases and J lost 1, with 3 bases in between. CDR3 size: 12 residues. Here the CDR3 reads CASSTSGNTIYF. CDR3 nucleotides: TGTGCCAGCTCAACTTCTGGAAACACCATATATTTT.

The rearrangement links TRBV7-9 to TRBJ1-4, with 12 bases that match TRBD1. CDR1 and CDR2 (germline): SEHNR, FQNEAQ (reference sequence). J was trimmed by 8 bases and V by 2 bases; bases with no gene match: 3. The CDR3 is 15 amino acids. CDR3 sequence reads: CASSLSGTGGEKLFF. CDR3 DNA sequence: TGTGCCAGCAGCTTATCCGGGACAGGGGGCGAAAAACTGTTTTTT.

The CDR3 DNA reads TGCGCCAGCAGCCCTGTAGGGGGCCTCTATGGCTACACCTTC. Translation gives CASSPVGGLYGYTF. The V call is TRBV5-1, the J call TRBJ1-2; TRBD1 matches 7 bases. The CDR3 is 14 amino acids. J gave up 4 bases and V 4 bases, and 7 bases lay outside the gene matches. The germline gives CDR1 SGHRS, CDR2 YFSETQ.

V and J are TRBV19 and TRBJ1-1, with 9 positions matching TRBD1. The V gene's germline CDR1 is LNHDA and CDR2 SQIVND (reference sequence). The CDR3 totals 12 residues. Trimming at V came to 6 bases and at J to 4 bases, leaving 0 bases not matched to a gene. The CDR3 reads CASRTGGTEAFF. CDR3 DNA: TGTGCCAGTAGGACAGGGGGCACTGAAGCTTTCTTT. Supplemented by reference TRBV19 and TRBJ1-1, the full variable domain reads DGGITQSPKYLFRKEGQNVTLSCEQNLNHDAMYWYRQDPGQGLRLIYYSQIVNDFQKGDIAEGYSVSREKKESFPLTVTSAQKNPTAFYLCASRTGGTEAFFGQGTRLTVV.

V usage is TRBV28 and J usage is TRBJ1-3; possibly TRBD1 for D (5 bases). Trimming took 5 bases from V and 2 from J, leaving 10 bases between them. This CDR3 has 14 amino acids. Germline values: CDR1 MDHEN, CDR2 SYDVKM. This chain's CDR3 is CASSRTTAGNTIYF. DNA for the CDR3: TGTGCCAGCAGTCGTACGACAGCTGGAAACACCATATATTTT. Looking up the rest from reference TRBV28 and TRBJ1-3 gives the full variable domain: DVKVTQSSRYLVKRTGEKVFLECVQDMDHENMFWYRQDPGLGLRLIYFSYDVKMKEKGDIPEGYSVSREKKERFSLILESASTNQTSMYLCASSRTTAGNTIYFGEGSWLTVV.

This chain joins TRBV5-1 and TRBJ2-3; D perhaps matches TRBD2 (5 bases). The length of the CDR3 is 14 residues. Between the trimmed V and J ends, which lost 4 bases and 1 base, there was a span of 10 bases. The germline CDR1 and CDR2 sequences are SGHRS and YFSETQ. CDR3 sequence reads: CASSATTRTDTQYF. For the CDR3, the DNA is TGCGCCAGCAGCGCGACTACTCGCACAGATACGCAGTATTTT.

As regards this clone: This specimen includes other DNA sequences encoding the same CDR3. V is TRBV5-1 and J is TRBJ1-1; the D is unclear. CDR3 size: 14 residues. Between the trimmed V and J ends, which lost 0 bases and 1 base, there was a span of 7 bases. Germline CDR1 and CDR2: SGHRS and YFSETQ. The CDR3 is CASSLVGGNTEAFF. In DNA, the CDR3 is TGCGCCAGCAGCTTGGTTGGCGGGAACACTGAAGCTTTCTTT. The whole variable domain, remainder taken from reference TRBV5-1 and TRBJ1-1, is KAGVTQTPRYLIKTRGQQVTLSCSPISGHRSVSWYQQTPGQGLQFLFEYFSETQRNKGNFPGRFSGRQFSNSRSEMNVSTLELGDSALYLCASSLVGGNTEAFFGQGTRLTVV.

The V call is TRBV7-9, the J call TRBJ1-2, with D possibly TRBD1 on 6 matching bases. The CDR3 sequence is 15 residues long. The V and J ends lost 2 bases and 3 bases respectively, with 13 bases between them. The germline CDR1 and CDR2 sequences are SEHNR and FQNEAQ (reference sequence). For the CDR3, the DNA is TGTGCCAGCAGCTTACGAGGGACAACTGACTATGGCTACACCTTC. It encodes CASSLRGTTDYGYTF.

V and J are TRBV7-8 and TRBJ2-1; 10 bases align to TRBD2. The V segment lost 4 bases and the J segment 3 bases; nucleotides outside the gene matches: 6. The CDR3 runs to 16 residues. From germline, CDR1 is SGHVS and CDR2 FQNEAQ. The CDR3 here is CASSYRERGGYNEQFF. The CDR3 DNA reads TGTGCCAGCAGCTATCGGGAGCGGGGGGGCTACAATGAGCAGTTCTTC.

In DNA, the CDR3 is TGTGCCAGCAGCCTTAGCGGGAGCTTAAGCACAGATACGCAGTATTTT. It is translated as CASSLSGSLSTDTQYF. The chain links TRBV7-9 to TRBJ2-3, with TRBD2 identical over 9 bases. J was trimmed by 0 bases and V by 5 bases; bases with no gene match: 6. CDR3 size: 16 residues. Per the germline V gene, CDR1 is SEHNR and CDR2 is FQNEAQ (reference sequence).

J is TRBJ1-3 and V is TRBV4-3, with D possibly TRBD1 on 6 matching bases. Germline V gene lookup returns CDR1 LGHNA and CDR2 YSLEER. V shed 3 bases and J shed 0 bases, with 12 bases lying between them. The CDR3 is 16 amino acids. The CDR3 DNA reads TGCGCCAGCAGCCAGGGTGCACAGGGCTCTGGAAACACCATATATTTT. Its translation is CASSQGAQGSGNTIYF.

The chain couples TRBV7-9 to TRBJ1-2; D is possibly TRBD1 (6 bases). V was shortened by 1 base and J by 4 bases, with 7 bases between the two germline ends. CDR3 length equals 13 residues. CDR1 is SEHNR and CDR2 is FQNEAQ in the germline V gene (reference sequence). In DNA, the CDR3 is TGTGCCAGCAGCTTAGACAGGGTCTATGGCTACACCTTC. This codes for CASSLDRVYGYTF.

Here the CDR3 DNA reads TGTGCCAGCAGCTTGGGGAAGCGGGGTGGGACCTACGAGCAGTACTTC. This sequence encodes CASSLGKRGGTYEQYF. The chain recombines TRBV5-6 with TRBJ2-7, with TRBD2 matching over 7 bases. After removal of 0 bases from V and 2 bases from J, the junction contained 8 bases not matched to a gene. CDR3 length: 16 amino acids. CDR1 is SGHDT and CDR2 is YYEEEE in the germline V gene.

V is TRBV7-2 and J is TRBJ2-5; 7 positions agree with TRBD1. The ends lost 4 bases at V and 4 bases at J; junction bases unmatched: 6. Germline-derived CDR1 and CDR2 are SGHTA and FQGNSA. The CDR3 runs 14 residues. The CDR3 DNA reads as TGTGCCAGCAGCTCGGGACAGAGCGTAGAGACCCAGTACTTC. This encodes CASSSGQSVETQYF.

J is TRBJ2-5 and V is TRBV4-1; a weak D match, TRBD2 (6 bases). Trimming left V 5 bases short and J 5 bases short, with 18 bases between. CDR3 length: 15 residues. Per the germline V gene, CDR1 is MGHRA and CDR2 is YSYEKL. CDR3 coding DNA: TGCGCCAGCAGCGAAGGCACTTTGGGAGGTGAGACCCAGTACTTC. It yields the protein CASSEGTLGGETQYF.